This TCR beta chain was captured by sequencing in a study of beta chain features in type 1 diabetes. The V gene's germline CDR1 is LNHDA and CDR2 SQIVND (reference sequence). V was shortened by 3 bases and J by 0 bases, with 14 bases between the two germline ends. This CDR3 region has 16 residues. This clone has a handful of counts. Antigen unknown. Study-level findings and limits: Type 1 diabetes patients had moderately but significantly shorter TCRB CDR3s in all four CD4+ subsets. cDNA-based reads could over-represent cells with high TCR expression.

Reverse transcription of all isolated RNA meant that expressed TCRB transcripts were sequenced. Mean read depth for naive, central memory and regulatory T cell samples was approximately 3.57 million reads. The method was immunoSEQ multiplex PCR; TCRdb's version includes in-frame clones alone and lacks a portion of them. The data hold 130,000 to 150,000 clones, with less than 15% observed a single time. This rearrangement joins TRBV19 to TRBJ2-5, with TRBD2 as a possible D gene (6 bases). Specimen: central memory CD4+ T cells from blood. The source of this sequence is a man between 18 and 35 years old with type 1 diabetes. CDR3 nucleotide sequence: TGTGCCAGTAGTATGGGCTTCGGGGGACACCAAGAGACCCAGTACTTC. This translates into CASSMGFGGHQETQYF. Full variable domain (remainder filled in from reference TRBV19 and TRBJ2-5): DGGITQSPKYLFRKEGQNVTLSCEQNLNHDAMYWYRQDPGQGLRLIYYSQIVNDFQKGDIAEGYSVSREKKESFPLTVTSAQKNPTAFYLCASSMGFGGHQETQYFGPGTRLLVL.